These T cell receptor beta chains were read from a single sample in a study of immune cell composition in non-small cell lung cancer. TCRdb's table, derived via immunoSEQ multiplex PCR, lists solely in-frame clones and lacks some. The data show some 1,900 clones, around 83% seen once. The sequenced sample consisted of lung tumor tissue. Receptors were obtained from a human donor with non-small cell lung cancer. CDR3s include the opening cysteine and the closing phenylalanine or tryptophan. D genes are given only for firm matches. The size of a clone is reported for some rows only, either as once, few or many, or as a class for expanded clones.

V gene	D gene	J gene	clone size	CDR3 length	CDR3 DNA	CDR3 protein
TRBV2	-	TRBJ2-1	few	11	TGTGCCAGCAGTGAACAAATTGAGCAGTTCTTC	CASSEQIEQFF
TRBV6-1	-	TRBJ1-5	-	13	TGTGCCAGCAGTTTGTCGGGGAATCAGCCCCAGCATTTT	CASSLSGNQPQHF
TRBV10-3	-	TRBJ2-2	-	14	TGTGCCGTGACCACGGGTGGGGGGACCGGGGAGCTGTTTTTT	CAVTTGGGTGELFF
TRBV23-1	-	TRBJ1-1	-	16	TGCGCCAGCAGTCTAACGAGGCGTCGGGGGCACACTGAAGCTTTCTTT	CASSLTRRRGHTEAFF
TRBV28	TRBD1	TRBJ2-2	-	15	TGTGCCAGCAGTTCCCCCGGGACAGGGCCCGGGGAGCTGTTTTTT	CASSSPGTGPGELFF
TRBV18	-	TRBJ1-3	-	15	TGTGCCAGCTCACCCCAAGGTGACTATGGAAACACCATATATTTT	CASSPQGDYGNTIYF
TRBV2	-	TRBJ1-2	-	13	TGTGCCAGCACCTCGACCTTCTTCTATGGCTACACCTTC	CASTSTFFYGYTF
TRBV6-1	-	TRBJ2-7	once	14	TGTGCCACCAGAGGGGGGATAAACCCGGGTGAGCAGTACTTC	CATRGGINPGEQYF
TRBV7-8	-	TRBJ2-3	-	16	TGTGCCAGCAGCCCCAGGACGGGACGGGGCACAGATACGCAGTATTTT	CASSPRTGRGTDTQYF
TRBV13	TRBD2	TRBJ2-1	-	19	TGTGCCAGCAGCTTAGCCGCAAATCAACTAGCGGGAGGGCACAATGAGCAGTTCTTC	CASSLAANQLAGGHNEQFF
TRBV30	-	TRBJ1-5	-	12	TGTGCCTGGAGTGGGCAGGGCCAGCCCCAGCATTTT	CAWSGQGQPQHF
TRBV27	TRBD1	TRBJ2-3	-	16	TGTGCCAGCAGAACGAAGACAGGGACCCTCACAGATACGCAGTATTTT	CASRTKTGTLTDTQYF
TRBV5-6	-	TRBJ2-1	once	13	TGTGCCAGCAGCTTGTCGGGCTACAATGAGCAGTTCTTC	CASSLSGYNEQFF
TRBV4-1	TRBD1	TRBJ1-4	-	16	TGCGCCAGCAGCCTCAACACAGGGGGCACTCGAGAAAAACTGTTTTTT	CASSLNTGGTREKLFF
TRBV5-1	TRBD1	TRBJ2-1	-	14	TGCGCCAGCAGCTCCCGACAGGGGGCTAATGAGCAGTTCTTC	CASSSRQGANEQFF
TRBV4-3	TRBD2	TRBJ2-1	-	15	TGCGCCAGCAGCCAAACTAGCGGAACGTACAATGAGCAGTTCTTC	CASSQTSGTYNEQFF
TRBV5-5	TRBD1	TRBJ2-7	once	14	TGTGCCAGCAGCCCAGAGCAGGGGGACTACGAGCAGTACTTC	CASSPEQGDYEQYF
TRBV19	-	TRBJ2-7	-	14	TGTGCCAGTAGTACGGGTGGTTTTAGCGACGAGCAGTACTTC	CASSTGGFSDEQYF
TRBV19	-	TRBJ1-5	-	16	TGTGCCAGTAGTCTACGACAGCTGAATAGCAATCAGCCCCAGCATTTT	CASSLRQLNSNQPQHF